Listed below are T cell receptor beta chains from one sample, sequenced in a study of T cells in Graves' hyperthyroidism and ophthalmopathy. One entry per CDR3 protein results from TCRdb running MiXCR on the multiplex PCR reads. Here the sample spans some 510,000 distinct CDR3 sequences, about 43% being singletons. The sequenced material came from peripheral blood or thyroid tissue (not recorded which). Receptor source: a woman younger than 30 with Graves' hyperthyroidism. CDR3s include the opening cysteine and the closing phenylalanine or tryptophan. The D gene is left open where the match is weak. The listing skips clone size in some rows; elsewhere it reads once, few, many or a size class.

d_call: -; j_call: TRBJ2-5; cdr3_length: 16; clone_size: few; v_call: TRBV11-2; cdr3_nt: TGTGCCAGCAGCCCCTGGGGGGGCGAGGTAGGGGAGACCCAGTACTTC; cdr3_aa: CASSPWGGEVGETQYF
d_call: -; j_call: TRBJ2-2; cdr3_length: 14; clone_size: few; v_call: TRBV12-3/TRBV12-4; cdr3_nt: TGTGCCAGCAGTGTACAGGTTAACACCGGGGAGCTGTTTTTT; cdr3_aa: CASSVQVNTGELFF
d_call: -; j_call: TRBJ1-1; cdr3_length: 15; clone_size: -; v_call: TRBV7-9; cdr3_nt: TGTGCCAGCAGCTTAAGTCCGCAGGGGAACACTGAAGCTTTCTTT; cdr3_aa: CASSLSPQGNTEAFF
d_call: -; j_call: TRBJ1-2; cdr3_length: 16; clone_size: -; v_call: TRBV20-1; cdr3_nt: TGCAGTGTTCCGACCGGGCCGAGCGGAATAGACTATGGCTACACCTTC; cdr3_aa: CSVPTGPSGIDYGYTF
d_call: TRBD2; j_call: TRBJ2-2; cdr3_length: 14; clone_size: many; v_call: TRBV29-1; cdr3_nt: TGCAGCGCCCGACTAGCGGTGAACACCGGGGAGCTGTTTTTT; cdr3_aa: CSARLAVNTGELFF
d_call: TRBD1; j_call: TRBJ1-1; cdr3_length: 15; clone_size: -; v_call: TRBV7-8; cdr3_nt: TGTGCCAGCAGCTTACCAGGGGGCAAAAACTCTGAAGCTTTCTTT; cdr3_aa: CASSLPGGKNSEAFF
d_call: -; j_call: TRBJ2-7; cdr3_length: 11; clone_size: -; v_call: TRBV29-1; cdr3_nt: TGCAGCTTGGAGTTGGGTTACGAGCAGTACTTC; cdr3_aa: CSLELGYEQYF
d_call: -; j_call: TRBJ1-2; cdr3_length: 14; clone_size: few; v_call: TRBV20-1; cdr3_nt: TGCAGTGCTAGAGAGGGGGGCGGCAACTATGGCTACACCTTC; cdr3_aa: CSAREGGGNYGYTF
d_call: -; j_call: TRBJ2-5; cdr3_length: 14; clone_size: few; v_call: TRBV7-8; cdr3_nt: TGTGCCAGCAGCTTATTTGGGACCAAAGAGACCCAGTACTTC; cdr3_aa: CASSLFGTKETQYF
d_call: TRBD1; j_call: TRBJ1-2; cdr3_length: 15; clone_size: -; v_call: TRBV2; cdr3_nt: TGTGCCAGCAGTTCCGACAGGGGGACCCCTGACGGCTACACCTTC; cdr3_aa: CASSSDRGTPDGYTF
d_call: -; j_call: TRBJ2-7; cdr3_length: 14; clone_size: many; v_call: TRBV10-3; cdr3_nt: TGTGCCATCAGTGACCCCCTAGTATCCGACGAGCAGTACTTC; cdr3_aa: CAISDPLVSDEQYF
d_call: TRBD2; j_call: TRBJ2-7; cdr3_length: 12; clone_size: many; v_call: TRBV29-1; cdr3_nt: TGCAGCGTCGGGGGAGGGCCCTACGAGCAGTACTTC; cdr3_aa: CSVGGGPYEQYF
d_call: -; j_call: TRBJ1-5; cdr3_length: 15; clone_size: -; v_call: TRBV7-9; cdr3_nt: TGTGCCAGCAGCCAAGATTACAGGGACAAAGGCCCCCAGCATTTT; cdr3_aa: CASSQDYRDKGPQHF
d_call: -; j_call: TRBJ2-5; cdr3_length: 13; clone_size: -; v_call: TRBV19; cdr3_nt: TGTGCCAGTAGTATAAACGGTCAAGAGACCCAGTACTTC; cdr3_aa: CASSINGQETQYF